This T cell receptor beta chain was sequenced in a study of technical replicates of blood from several donors. The CDR3 consists of 12 residues. The V and J ends lost 7 bases and 8 bases, in that order; junction bases with no gene match: 7. Germline V lookup: CDR1 SQVTM, CDR2 ANQGSEA. Generated by immunoSEQ multiplex PCR, the TCRdb table keeps only in-frame clones and is missing some. Of 84,000 or so clones in the sample, 90% to 95% are singletons; the top ten hold about 0.23%. The sequence was collected from a human donor in good health. Sequencing used T cells isolated from PBMCs. The chain is built from TRBV29-1 and TRBJ1-4; 7 nucleotides align to TRBD1. The CDR3 nucleotides are TGCAGCGCCCGACAGGGTTCGGAAAAACTGTTTTTT. This codes for CSARQGSEKLFF.